This T cell receptor beta chain was retrieved from a study of T cell clusters in autoimmune cytopenias. TRB amplification used around 270 ng of peripheral blood genomic DNA. For this clonotype: Its specificity is not known.

Study observations and caveats: The T cell clusters were defined only in silico, without experimental functional validation. Healthy donors had 2.5 to 3.5-fold more exclusive TRB clusters than active autoimmune hepatitis patients. TRB repertoire shifts in secondary cytopenia and chronic lymphocytic leukemia mostly reflected lymphoma, not autoimmunity.

Multiplex touch-down PCR amplified TRB using TRB-A and TRB-B pools in one tube. TCRdb reprocessed the multiplex PCR reads; each CDR3 protein has one entry and no DNA is given. The sample has around 12,000 distinct CDR3 sequences. The CDR3 consists of 16 residues. Looked up from germline, CDR1 is SGHNT and CDR2 is YYREEE (reference sequence). The sample consisted of peripheral blood. The chain employs TRBV5-4 and TRBJ2-3; TCRdb indicates TRBD2, and absent DNA this call remains unverified. The sequence derives from a human donor with an autoimmune cytopenia or autoimmune hepatitis (not recorded which). CDR3 region: CASSRLAGGGSDTQYF.